This TCR beta chain was observed in a study of OX40 agonist ivuxolimab in advanced cancers. Whole-study results and caveats: At doses 0.1 to 3.0 mg/kg, CD4+ and CD8+ clones expanded.

As to this clone: No antigen is known for it. The likely explanation is a read error, given a far larger clone one base away.

Germline assignment: CDR1 SGHAT and CDR2 FQDESV (reference sequence). There are 15 residues in the CDR3. The repertoire was sequenced with immunoSEQ multiplex PCR; TCRdb's copy has only in-frame clones and lacks some. The data show about 77,000 clones, over 70% seen once. This chain joins TRBV11-1 and TRBJ2-1; D is unresolved. The input for sequencing was CD4+ or CD8+ T cells sorted from blood, taken in a trial of the OX40 agonist ivuxolimab. The source of this sequence is an adult with an advanced solid tumor such as melanoma, head and neck, liver or kidney cancer. The CDR3 loop is CASSLGLVPYNVQFF. The CDR3, as DNA: TGTGCCAGCAGCTTAGGCCTAGTCCCCTACAATGTGCAGTTCTTC. Using reference TRBV11-1 and TRBJ2-1 for the parts outside the CDR3, the full variable domain is EAEVAQSPRYKITEKSQAVAFWCDPISGHATLYWYRQILGQGPELLVQFQDESVVDDSQLPKDRFSAERLKGVDSTLKIQPAELGDSAMYLCASSLGLVPYNVQFFGPGTRLTVL.